This T cell receptor beta chain stems from a study of control samples from healthy donors and cancer patients. V was trimmed by 5 bases and J by 2 bases, leaving 13 bases between them. CDR3 size: 15 residues. CDR1 and CDR2 (germline): SGHTA, FQGNSA. Assay: immunoSEQ multiplex PCR; the TCRdb copy retains only in-frame clones and omits some. The profile covers about 190,000 clones, with over 80% appearing a single time and over 1.5% taken by the ten largest. The clonotype was recovered from a man between 25 and 39 years old in good health. Sequences were obtained from blood. This chain uses TRBV7-2 with TRBJ1-3, with D possibly TRBD1 on 5 matching bases. The CDR3, as DNA: TGTGCCAGCAGCCCGGGGGTTACCACTGGAAACACCATATATTTT. Protein sequence: CASSPGVTTGNTIYF. The full variable domain, completed using reference TRBV7-2 and TRBJ1-3, is GAGVSQSPSNKVTEKGKDVELRCDPISGHTALYWYRQSLGQGLEFLIYFQGNSAPDKSGLPSDRFSAERTGGSVSTLTIQRTQQEDSAVYLCASSPGVTTGNTIYFGEGSWLTVV.